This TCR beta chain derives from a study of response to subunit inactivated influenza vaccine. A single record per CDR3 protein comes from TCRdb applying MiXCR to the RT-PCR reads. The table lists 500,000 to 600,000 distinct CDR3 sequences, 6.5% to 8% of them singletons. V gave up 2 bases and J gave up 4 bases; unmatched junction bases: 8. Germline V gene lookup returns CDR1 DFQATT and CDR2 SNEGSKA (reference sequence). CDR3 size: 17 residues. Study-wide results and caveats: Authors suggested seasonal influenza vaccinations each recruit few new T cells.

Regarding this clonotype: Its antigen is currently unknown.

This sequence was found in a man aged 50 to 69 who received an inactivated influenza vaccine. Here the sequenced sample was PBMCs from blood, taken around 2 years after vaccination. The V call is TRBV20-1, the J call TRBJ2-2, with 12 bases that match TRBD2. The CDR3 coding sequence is TGCAGTGCTAGATACCTAGCGGGAGGGCCGGGCACCGGGGAGCTGTTTTTT. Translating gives CSARYLAGGPGTGELFF.